This T cell receptor (beta chain) appears in the sequencing data of a study of post-analysis software for immune sequencing data. Unique molecular identifiers featured in each of the TCR beta cDNA libraries. There were roughly 0.95 to 11 million T cells, and around 460,000 cDNA molecules came from them. TCRdb passed the PCR reads through MiXCR, listing each CDR3 protein once. The profile shows a few hundred thousand distinct CDR3 sequences, 30% to 45% of them singletons. Trimming cost V 1 base and J 4 bases, with 8 bases left between them. The CDR3 is made up of 13 amino acids. Per the germline V gene, CDR1 is SQVTM and CDR2 is ANQGSEA. Note on this clonotype: Its antigen remains unidentified.

Study observations and caveats: A few TRBV segments, TRBV5-6, TRBV5-1 and TRBV20-1 among them, were found more frequent in patients than controls. Multiple sclerosis patients had significantly lower normalized Chao1 diversity than controls.

This TCR was recovered from a girl aged 10 to 17 with multiple sclerosis. The chain uses TRBV29-1 and TRBJ2-1, with D unclear. Sequenced material: blood. CDR3 bases: TGCAGCGTTGAAGTTCACAGTTACAATGAGCAGTTCTTC. Protein sequence: CSVEVHSYNEQFF.